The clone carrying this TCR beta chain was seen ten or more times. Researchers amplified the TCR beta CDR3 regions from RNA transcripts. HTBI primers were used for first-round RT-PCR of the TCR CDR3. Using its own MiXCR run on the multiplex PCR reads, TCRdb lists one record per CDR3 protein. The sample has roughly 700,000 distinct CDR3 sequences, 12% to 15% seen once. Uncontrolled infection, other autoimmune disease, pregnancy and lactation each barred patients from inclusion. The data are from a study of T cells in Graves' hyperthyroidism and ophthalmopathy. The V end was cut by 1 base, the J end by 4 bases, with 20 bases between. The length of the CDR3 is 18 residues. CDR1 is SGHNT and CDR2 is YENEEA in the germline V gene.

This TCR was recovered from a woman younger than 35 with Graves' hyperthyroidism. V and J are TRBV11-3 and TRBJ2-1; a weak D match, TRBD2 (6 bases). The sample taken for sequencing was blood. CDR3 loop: CASSLAKVRDSPYNEQFF. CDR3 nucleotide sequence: TGTGCCAGCAGCTTAGCAAAGGTCCGGGACTCGCCTTACAATGAGCAGTTCTTC.